The 13 T cell receptor beta chains given below trace back to one sample, sequenced in a study of blood T cell repertoires in COVID-19. Profiling relied on immunoSEQ multiplex PCR, and the TCRdb table lists in-frame clones only, not all of them. The sample contains some 210,000 clones, 92% of which appear only once. The sequenced sample was peripheral blood. These receptors were collected from a man between 60 and 70 years old with COVID-19, enrolled during active disease.

The chain couples TRBV27 to TRBJ2-2; 9 bases line up with TRBD1. The length of the CDR3 is 13 residues. Germline assignment: CDR1 MNHEY and CDR2 SMNVEV (reference sequence). V dropped 6 bases and J dropped 6; count of bases not matched to a gene: 2. In nucleotides, the CDR3 is TGTGCCAGCAGCAGGACAGGGGCCGGGGAGCTGTTTTTT. This translates into CASSRTGAGELFF.

The chain links TRBV4-1 to TRBJ1-2; D is possibly TRBD1 (6 bases). Germline-derived CDR1 and CDR2 are MGHRA and YSYEKL. The CDR3 sequence is 17 residues long. Trimming removed 0 bases at V and 1 base at J, with 15 bases between. CDR3 loop: CASSQDPSGQFNYGYTF. CDR3 nucleotide sequence: TGCGCCAGCAGCCAAGATCCCTCAGGACAGTTTAACTATGGCTACACCTTC.

The chain links TRBV3-1 (or the pseudogene TRBV3-2) to TRBJ1-2; a weak D match, TRBD1 (5 bases). The V gene's germline CDR1 is LGHDT and CDR2 YNNKEL (reference sequence). The V end lost 1 base, the J end lost 5 bases, and 14 bases lay between the germline ends. The CDR3 covers 15 residues. CDR3 amino acids: CASSQGWSGLYGYTF. The CDR3 region has the DNA TGTGCCAGCAGCCAAGGTTGGTCAGGGCTATATGGCTACACCTTC.

CDR3 region: CASSLYAGGSNSPLHF. The DNA for the CDR3 is TGTGCCAGCAGTTTATACGCAGGGGGTTCAAATTCACCCCTCCACTTT. The J gene is TRBJ1-6, the V gene TRBV28, with 7 bases that match TRBD1. CDR3 length equals 16 residues. CDR1 is MDHEN, CDR2 SYDVKM, per germline. J gave up 7 bases and V 1 base, and 7 bases lay outside the gene matches.

This clone appeared a single time. This chain links TRBV5-1 with TRBJ2-7, with unresolved D. Germline CDR1 SGHRS, CDR2 YFSETQ. CDR3 length: 13 residues. The V gene lost 7 bases and the J gene lost 7 bases, with 18 bases spanning the gap. DNA for the CDR3: TGCGCCAGCCGTCAGGATTCCCTACGGGAGCAGTACTTC. Protein: CASRQDSLREQYF.

The CDR3 DNA sequence: TGTGCCAGCAGCCAAGCGGGGACCTACGAGCAGTACTTC. Protein sequence: CASSQAGTYEQYF. This sequence joins TRBV3-1 (or the pseudogene TRBV3-2) and TRBJ2-7, with D perhaps TRBD2 (5 bases). V lost 1 base and J 2 bases, leaving 6 bases between the germline ends. The V gene's germline CDR1 is LGHDT and CDR2 YNNKEL (reference sequence). The CDR3 has 13 residues.

This chain links TRBV28 with TRBJ2-6; D is perhaps TRBD1 (5 bases). V was pared by 7 bases and J by 1 base, with 11 bases between. The CDR3 sequence is 15 residues long. CDR1 and CDR2 (germline): MDHEN, SYDVKM. CDR3 in amino acids: CASTLKGSGANVLTF. The CDR3 bases are TGTGCCAGCACCTTGAAGGGGTCTGGGGCCAACGTCCTGACTTTC.

The chain links TRBV24-1 to TRBJ2-1; D unclear. From germline, CDR1 is KGHDR and CDR2 SFDVKD. This CDR3 spans 12 amino acids. Trimming removed 1 base at V and 11 bases at J, with 8 bases between. The CDR3 nucleotides read TGTGCCACCAGTGATTTAACTACTAAGCAGTTCTTC. Protein product: CATSDLTTKQFF.

The rearrangement uses TRBV30 and TRBJ1-3; D is undetermined. V lost 7 bases and J lost 1, with 8 bases in between. CDR3 length: 12 amino acids. From germline, CDR1 is GTSNPN and CDR2 SVGIG (reference sequence). The CDR3 DNA reads TGTGCCTTAAGCGCTTCTGGAAACACCATATATTTT. It specifies CALSASGNTIYF.

The chain has TRBV7-8 and TRBJ1-1; D is ambiguous. This CDR3 spans 14 amino acids. Germline-derived CDR1 and CDR2 are SGHVS and FQNEAQ. V lost 1 base to trimming and J lost 2 bases, with 8 bases between them. The CDR3 sequence: CASSLGAGNTEAFF. The DNA for the CDR3 is TGTGCCAGCAGCTTAGGGGCCGGCAACACTGAAGCTTTCTTT.

This chain joins TRBV29-1 and TRBJ1-2, with a weak D call TRBD1 (5 bases). Trimming cost V 6 bases and J 4 bases, with 12 bases left between them. This CDR3 has 12 residues. CDR1 and CDR2 (germline): SQVTM, ANQGSEA. CDR3 sequence (DNA): TGCAGCGTCACGACAGCTGCCTATGGCTACACCTTC. Protein sequence: CSVTTAAYGYTF.

The chain combines TRBV5-4 with TRBJ2-2; 8 bases are shared with TRBD1. Germline CDR1 reads SGHNT; CDR2 reads YYREEE (reference sequence). CDR3 length equals 15 residues. Germline trimming cut 3 bases from V and 3 bases from J; bases unmatched to any gene: 4. The CDR3, as DNA: TGTGCCAGCAGCTGGGGACAGGATTACACCGGGGAGCTGTTTTTT. It yields the protein CASSWGQDYTGELFF.

The V call is TRBV20-1, the J call TRBJ2-7; TRBD2 aligns across 7 bases. The CDR3 loop spans 15 amino acids. V shed 3 bases, J shed 0 bases, and the junction held 8 bases outside the gene matches. Germline loops: CDR1 DFQATT, CDR2 SNEGSKA (reference sequence). DNA of the CDR3: TGCAGTGCTAGTTTTCCGGGCGGGAGCTCCTACGAGCAGTACTTC. It is translated as CSASFPGGSSYEQYF.